Following are 6 T cell receptor beta chains from one sample sequenced in a study of cytomegalovirus exposure and HLA in healthy donors. A multiplex PCR was run with 60 Vbeta primers and 13 Jbeta primers. Repertoires were generated with immunoSEQ multiplex PCR, while TCRdb's copy carries only in-frame clones and drops some. The sample lists 150,000 to 180,000 clones, around 79% occurring once. Input material: PBMCs. These receptors were collected from a young man in good health and CMV-seronegative.

About this clone: At one end the junction does not follow the germline gene, possibly because of a read error. V gene TRBV7-2 combines with J gene TRBJ2-1, with D maybe TRBD2 (5 bases). This CDR3 region has 14 residues. CDR1 and CDR2 (germline): SGHTA, FQGNSA. In nucleotides, the CDR3 is TGTGCCAGCAGCCCAGACCCATCCGGGAATGAGCAGCTCTTC. This sequence encodes CASSPDPSGNEQLF.

This rearrangement joins TRBV5-1 to TRBJ2-3, with TRBD2 identical over 7 bases. V shed 4 bases and J 2 bases; nucleotides not matched to a gene: 7. CDR3 length: 15 residues. The germline gives CDR1 SGHRS, CDR2 YFSETQ. The CDR3 is CASSLTSPDTDTQYF. The CDR3 region has the DNA TGCGCCAGCAGCCTGACTAGCCCAGACACAGATACGCAGTATTTT. The whole variable domain, remainder taken from reference TRBV5-1 and TRBJ2-3, is KAGVTQTPRYLIKTRGQQVTLSCSPISGHRSVSWYQQTPGQGLQFLFEYFSETQRNKGNFPGRFSGRQFSNSRSEMNVSTLELGDSALYLCASSLTSPDTDTQYFGPGTRLTVL.

The CDR3 here is CASSQGPGTGPYEQYF. Here the CDR3 DNA reads TGCGCCAGCAGCCAAGGACCCGGGACAGGCCCCTACGAGCAGTACTTC. V usage is TRBV4-1 and J usage is TRBJ2-7; 8 bases fit TRBD1. The V and J ends lost 1 base and 2 bases, in that order; junction bases with no gene match: 7. The germline V gene encodes CDR1 MGHRA and CDR2 YSYEKL. This CDR3 is 16 amino acids long.

This clone has ten or more counts. The chain links TRBV16 to TRBJ1-2, with D possibly TRBD1 on 6 matching bases. The CDR3 loop spans 17 amino acids. With 3 bases removed from V and 5 bases from J, the gap between germline ends came to 22 bases. Germline-derived CDR1 and CDR2 are KGHSY and FQNENV. The DNA for the CDR3 is TGTGCCAGCAGCCACCAAATCGGCCGGGACATATTTTATGGCTACACCTTC. Translation gives CASSHQIGRDIFYGYTF.

This clone was observed a handful of times. This chain connects TRBV10-3 to TRBJ2-5; a possible D gene is TRBD2 (6 bases). The J call is in doubt because the DNA end fits TRBJ2-7 better. The CDR3 is 15 residues long. Germline V gene lookup returns CDR1 ENHRY and CDR2 SYGVKD. In DNA form, the CDR3 reads TGTGCCATCAGTGAGTCGGCGGGGCGTTTCTACGAGCAGTACTTC. Translation gives CAISESAGRFYEQYF.

This sequence joins TRBV6-5 and TRBJ1-1; 7 bases align to TRBD1. J gave up 5 bases and V 4 bases, and 4 bases lay outside the gene matches. Germline V gene sequence: CDR1 MNHEY, CDR2 SVGAGI. CDR3 length equals 13 residues. DNA of the CDR3: TGTGCCAGCAGTTCAATCAGGGGGACTGAAGCTTTCTTT. This translates into CASSSIRGTEAFF.